The 26 T cell receptor beta chains given below trace back to one sample, sequenced in a study of control samples from healthy donors and cancer patients. Generated by immunoSEQ multiplex PCR, the TCRdb table keeps only in-frame clones and is missing some. The sample lists about 34,000 clones; more than 85% were seen once. The sequencing input was PBMCs. The receptor set was obtained from a woman between 40 and 50 years old with lung cancer.

The chain is built from TRBV5-1 and TRBJ2-1, with D possibly matching TRBD2 (7 bases). The CDR3 has 14 residues. The germline CDR1 and CDR2 sequences are SGHRS and YFSETQ. Deletions cut 4 bases from V and 2 bases from J, with 10 bases between. The CDR3 DNA sequence: TGCGCCAGCAGCGGGGGGGGCGCCTACAATGAGCAGTTCTTC. It specifies CASSGGGAYNEQFF.

The rearrangement uses TRBV11-2 and TRBJ2-3; 7 bases fit TRBD2. With V trimmed by 2 bases and J by 1 base, 0 bases remained unmatched. Germline V gene lookup returns CDR1 SGHAT and CDR2 FQNNGV. CDR3 length equals 14 residues. CDR3 amino acids: CASSLRGGTDTQYF. CDR3 DNA: TGTGCCAGCAGCTTACGGGGGGGCACAGATACGCAGTATTTT.

By proportion, this clone is medium-sized (0.01 to 0.1%). This sequence joins TRBV1 and TRBJ1-1; the table calls TRBD1, which could not be checked here. TRBV1 is termed a pseudogene. CDR3 size: 14 residues. The CDR3 spells CTKSPGTGDTEAFF. The CDR3 coding sequence is TGCACCAAATCCCCCGGGACAGGGGACACTGAAGCTTTCTTT.

This sequence joins TRBV6-5 and TRBJ1-2; D gene uncertain. V lost 5 bases to trimming and J lost 4 bases, with 17 bases between them. Germline assignment: CDR1 MNHEY and CDR2 SVGAGI. This CDR3 is built from 15 residues. CDR3 DNA sequence: TGTGCCAGCAGTCAGGACCTCCAAACCTTCTATGGCTACACCTTC. Encoded protein: CASSQDLQTFYGYTF.

The chain links TRBV9 to TRBJ2-7; no firm D call. The CDR3 runs to 13 residues. Germline CDR1 is SGDLS and CDR2 is YYNGEE. Trimming left V 3 bases short and J 4 bases short, with 11 bases between. The CDR3 here is CASSGEDGYEQYF. CDR3 bases: TGTGCCAGCAGCGGCGAGGATGGTTACGAGCAGTACTTC.

This chain links TRBV3-1 (or the pseudogene TRBV3-2) with TRBJ1-2, with a tentative D call TRBD1 (6 bases). Trimming stripped 6 bases from V and 2 bases from J, with 13 bases between. The CDR3 runs 14 residues. CDR1 LGHDT and CDR2 YNNKEL come from the germline V gene (reference sequence). The CDR3 DNA sequence: TGTGCCAGCAGGGGGGCGGGGTACAACTATGGCTACACCTTC. Translation: CASRGAGYNYGYTF.

This rearrangement joins TRBV7-3 to TRBJ2-3; 9 bases line up with TRBD2. CDR3 length: 13 amino acids. After removal of 5 bases from V and 10 bases from J, the junction contained 7 bases not matched to a gene. Germline CDR1 SGHTA, CDR2 FQGTGA. The CDR3 loop reads CASSPTPSGAQYF. CDR3 in DNA: TGTGCCAGCAGCCCAACACCTAGCGGGGCGCAGTATTTT.

This clone has just a few counts. Other nucleotide sequences in the sample specify the same CDR3. This chain links TRBV9 with TRBJ1-5, with a weak D call TRBD1 (6 bases). Germline V gene data show CDR1 as SGDLS and CDR2 as YYNGEE. This CDR3 region has 14 residues. The V and J ends lost 3 bases and 2 bases respectively, with 9 bases between them. The CDR3 DNA reads as TGTGCCAGCAGCGAAAGGGGGGGCAATCAGCCCCAGCATTTT. It encodes CASSERGGNQPQHF.

As DNA, the CDR3 is TGTGCCTACCTCAACCTAACAGGGTCAGGGGCCAACGTCCTGACTTTC. This encodes CAYLNLTGSGANVLTF. The chain joins TRBV30 to TRBJ2-6; possible D gene TRBD1, 6 bases. Between the trimmed V and J ends, which lost 7 bases and 4 bases, there was a span of 20 bases. The CDR3 totals 16 residues. Per germline, CDR1 GTSNPN and CDR2 SVGIG (reference sequence).

J is TRBJ1-2 and V is TRBV12-3 or TRBV12-4; no firm D call. V lost 3 bases and J 4 bases, leaving 6 bases between the germline ends. The CDR3 runs 12 residues. In DNA form, the CDR3 reads TGTGCCAGCAGTTTGCAGGCCTATGGCTACACCTTC. It yields the protein CASSLQAYGYTF.

The chain uses TRBV6-5 and TRBJ2-7; 14 nucleotides match TRBD2. CDR1 is MNHEY and CDR2 is SVGAGI in the germline V gene. With V trimmed by 4 bases and J by 4 bases, 3 bases remained unmatched. The CDR3 has 15 residues. The CDR3 nucleotides are TGTGCCAGCAGTTCAAGACTAGCGGGGGGGTACGAGCAGTACTTC. This encodes CASSSRLAGGYEQYF.

The count of this clone is one. The genes are TRBV7-2 and TRBJ1-2; TRBD1 is a possible D gene (5 bases). Germline V gives CDR1 SGHTA, CDR2 FQGNSA. The CDR3 is made up of 15 amino acids. With 5 bases removed from V and 8 bases from J, the gap between germline ends came to 21 bases. CDR3 residues: CASSPSQGLTLGYTF. CDR3 DNA: TGTGCCAGCAGCCCCAGTCAGGGTTTAACTTTGGGCTACACCTTC.

CDR3 sequence reads: CASRPAGLTYGYTF. The CDR3 DNA is TGTGCCAGCAGACCTGCCGGGCTGACCTATGGCTACACCTTC. V is TRBV27 and J is TRBJ1-2; D not certain. This CDR3 has 14 amino acids. The V end was cut by 6 bases, the J end by 4 bases, with 15 bases between. Germline V CDR1 and CDR2: MNHEY, SMNVEV (reference sequence).

This clone was seen just once. The chain uses TRBV11-2 and TRBJ2-1; TRBD1 matches at 7 bases. Germline CDR1 is SGHAT and CDR2 is FQNNGV. Unmatched junction bases numbered 6, after V lost 4 bases and J lost 0 bases. The CDR3 is 16 residues long. This CDR3 is CASSSRGQDSYNEQFF. CDR3 DNA sequence: TGTGCCAGCAGCTCTAGAGGACAGGACTCCTACAATGAGCAGTTCTTC.

V gene TRBV28 combines with J gene TRBJ1-2; D is perhaps TRBD1 (6 bases). Germline CDR1 and CDR2: MDHEN and SYDVKM. The V gene lost 2 bases and the J gene lost 4 bases, with 17 bases spanning the gap. CDR3 size: 16 residues. In DNA form, the CDR3 reads TGTGCCAGCAGTTTAGAATCGGGGGCACCCCTCTATGGCTACACCTTC. It yields the protein CASSLESGAPLYGYTF.

This clone has just one count. This chain connects TRBV7-8 to TRBJ2-5, with 13 nucleotides matching TRBD2. CDR1 is SGHVS and CDR2 is FQNEAQ in the germline V gene. V shed 2 bases, J shed 2 bases, and the junction held 2 bases outside the gene matches. The CDR3 runs 16 residues. For the CDR3, the DNA is TGTGCCAGCAGCTTATCACTAGCGGGGGGGCAAGAGACCCAGTACTTC. This gives the protein CASSLSLAGGQETQYF.

The chain recombines TRBV4-1 with TRBJ2-5, with D possibly being TRBD2 (6 bases). Germline assignment: CDR1 MGHRA and CDR2 YSYEKL. The CDR3 length is 16 residues. Trimming pared 1 base from V and 3 bases from J, leaving 15 bases between. The CDR3, as DNA: TGCGCCAGCAGCCAAGTTCGGGCTAGCGTTAAAGAGACCCAGTACTTC. Protein: CASSQVRASVKETQYF.

The chain couples TRBV30 to TRBJ2-6; D is possibly TRBD2 (6 bases). The germline CDR1 and CDR2 sequences are GTSNPN and SVGIG (reference sequence). Trimming cost V 5 bases and J 4 bases, with 12 bases left between them. This CDR3 is built from 14 residues. CDR3 coding DNA: TGTGCCTGGGGGAGGAAGGACGGGGCCAACGTCCTGACTTTC. Amino acid sequence: CAWGRKDGANVLTF.

The genes are TRBV9 and TRBJ2-1; possible D gene TRBD1, 5 bases. CDR3 size: 16 residues. Trimming removed 0 bases from V and 2 bases from J, with 12 bases in between. The V gene's germline CDR1 is SGDLS and CDR2 YYNGEE. The CDR3 nucleotides read TGTGCCAGCAGCGTAGAGAACTTGGGGCCCTACAATGAGCAGTTCTTC. It is translated as CASSVENLGPYNEQFF.

The rearrangement links TRBV3-1 (or the pseudogene TRBV3-2) to TRBJ2-2; TRBD1 agrees at 7 bases. Germline V gene sequence: CDR1 LGHDT, CDR2 YNNKEL (reference sequence). The length of the CDR3 is 17 residues. Germline trimming cut 4 bases from V and 7 bases from J; bases unmatched to any gene: 15. CDR3 region: CASSPPKAYRGRGELFF. The CDR3 nucleotides read TGTGCCAGCAGCCCACCTAAGGCTTACAGGGGCCGCGGGGAGCTGTTTTTT.

This chain joins TRBV13 and TRBJ2-7; D call uncertain. This CDR3 region has 14 residues. Trimming left V 6 bases short and J 6 bases short, with 18 bases between. The germline V gene encodes CDR1 PRHDT and CDR2 FYEKMQ (reference sequence). The CDR3 is CASSRLAIPGEQYF. DNA of the CDR3: TGTGCCAGCAGTCGATTAGCCATCCCCGGCGAGCAGTACTTC.

DNA for the CDR3: TGTGCCAGCAGTGAACAGGACAGGGGCGTTCAAGCTTTCTTT. Encoded protein: CASSEQDRGVQAFF. The chain is built from TRBV6-1 and TRBJ1-1; TRBD1 aligns across 9 bases. From germline, CDR1 is MNHNS and CDR2 SASEGT. The CDR3 consists of 14 residues. The junction had 7 bases not matched to a gene; V was cut back by 2 bases and J by 9 bases.

The V gene is TRBV9, the J gene TRBJ1-3, with D uncertain. The CDR3 consists of 15 residues. The germline gives CDR1 SGDLS, CDR2 YYNGEE. V gave up 4 bases and J gave up 4 bases, with 15 bases separating them. CDR3: CASSPPEVGGNTIYF. In DNA form, the CDR3 reads TGTGCCAGCAGCCCTCCTGAGGTGGGGGGAAACACCATATATTTT. Combining the CDR3 with reference TRBV9 and TRBJ1-3 gives the whole variable domain DSGVTQTPKHLITATGQRVTLRCSPRSGDLSVYWYQQSLDQGLQFLIQYYNGEERAKGNILERFSAQQFPDLHSELNLSSLELGDSALYFCASSPPEVGGNTIYFGEGSWLTVV.

The chain joins TRBV29-1 to TRBJ1-1, with D possibly being TRBD1 (5 bases). CDR1 is SQVTM, CDR2 ANQGSEA, per germline. V lost 3 bases, J lost 1 base, and 15 bases lay in between. The CDR3 extends over 15 amino acids. In DNA form, the CDR3 reads TGCAGCGTTGATCGTTCGGGGAGGGGGAACACTGAAGCTTTCTTT. It specifies CSVDRSGRGNTEAFF.

This chain links TRBV5-1 with TRBJ1-2, with D perhaps TRBD1 (6 bases). CDR1 is SGHRS, CDR2 YFSETQ, per germline. There are 15 residues in the CDR3. Trimming left V 7 bases short and J 1 base short, with 17 bases between. The CDR3 nucleotides are TGCGCCAGCGGGATGGACAGCATGCTTAACTATGGCTACACCTTC. Translated, it gives CASGMDSMLNYGYTF.

The chain couples TRBV20-1 to TRBJ1-2; D uncertain. Trimming shortened V by 6 bases and J by 4 bases, and 9 bases separated the two germline ends. This CDR3 spans 11 amino acids. In germline, CDR1 is DFQATT, CDR2 SNEGSKA (reference sequence). The CDR3 is CSARGVYGYTF. In DNA form, the CDR3 reads TGCAGTGCCCGGGGAGTCTATGGCTACACCTTC.